This T cell receptor beta chain is from a study of vaccination effects on CD4 cells after COVID-19. Study context: As their vaccination, participants received two doses of either BNT162b2 or mRNA-1273.

After expansion with viral peptide pools in the ViraFEST assay, antigen-specific CD4+ T cells were sequenced. Cells that had been cultured for 10 days were the source of isolated CD4+ T cells. Vaccine recipients lacked prior SARS-CoV-2 infection and had negative nucleocapsid antibodies. Wells each received 2 million or so PBMC, cultured with roughly 9.4 IU/ml IL-2 and roughly 9.8 ug/ml peptides. Cells had half their medium changed to IL-2 medium on days 3 and 7. Repertoires were generated with immunoSEQ multiplex PCR, while TCRdb's copy carries only in-frame clones and drops some. The sample includes about 73,000 clones, 65% to 75% of them seen just once. This clone has ten or more counts. Its cognate antigen is unknown. The J segment lost 4 bases and the V segment lost 4 bases, leaving 9 bases of the junction unmatched. The CDR3 extends over 15 amino acids. Germline lookup yields CDR1 SGHRS and CDR2 YFSETQ.

This clonotype was obtained from a human donor who received a COVID-19 vaccine. Material: CD4+ T cells from PBMCs cultured with HCoV-NL63 spike peptides, obtained before COVID-19 vaccination. V usage is TRBV5-1 and J usage is TRBJ1-2; 8 bases map to TRBD1. The CDR3 DNA reads TGCGCCAGCAGCGGGGTAGGACAGGGCGCCTATGGCTACACCTTC. As protein: CASSGVGQGAYGYTF.